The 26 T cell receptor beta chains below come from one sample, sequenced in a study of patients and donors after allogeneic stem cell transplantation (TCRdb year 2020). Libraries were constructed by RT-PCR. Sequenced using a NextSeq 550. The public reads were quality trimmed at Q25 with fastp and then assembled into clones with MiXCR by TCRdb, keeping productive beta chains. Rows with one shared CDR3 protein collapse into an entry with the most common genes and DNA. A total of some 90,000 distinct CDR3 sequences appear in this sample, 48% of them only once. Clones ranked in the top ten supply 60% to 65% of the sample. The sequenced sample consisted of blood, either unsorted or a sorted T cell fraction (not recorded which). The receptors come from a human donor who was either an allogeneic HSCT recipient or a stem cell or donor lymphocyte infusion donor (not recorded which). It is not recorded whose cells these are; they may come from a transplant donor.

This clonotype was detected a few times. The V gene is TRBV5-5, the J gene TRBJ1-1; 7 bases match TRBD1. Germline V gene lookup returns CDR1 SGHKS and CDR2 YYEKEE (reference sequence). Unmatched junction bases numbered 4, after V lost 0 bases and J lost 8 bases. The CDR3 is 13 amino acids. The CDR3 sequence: CASSLADRAEAFF. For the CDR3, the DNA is TGTGCCAGCAGCTTGGCTGACAGGGCCGAAGCTTTCTTT.

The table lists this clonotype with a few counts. CDR3 coding DNA: TGCAGCGTTTCGACAGTCTATGGCTACACCTTC. It translates to CSVSTVYGYTF. The chain carries TRBV29-1 and TRBJ1-2, with a weak D call TRBD1 (5 bases). CDR3 length: 11 residues. V shed 5 bases and J shed 4 bases, with 8 bases lying between them. CDR1 is SQVTM and CDR2 is ANQGSEA in the germline V gene.

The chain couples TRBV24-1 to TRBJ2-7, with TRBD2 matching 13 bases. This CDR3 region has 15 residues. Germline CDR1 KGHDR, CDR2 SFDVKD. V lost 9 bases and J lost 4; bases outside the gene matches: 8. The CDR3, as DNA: TGTGCCACCTCCCCCGGACTAGCGGGAGTGTACGAGCAGTACTTC. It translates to CATSPGLAGVYEQYF.

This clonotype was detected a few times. The CDR3 nucleotides read TGTGCCACCTACAGGGCTTTGAACACTGAAGCTTTCTTT. Encoded protein: CATYRALNTEAFF. J is TRBJ1-1 and V is TRBV27, with TRBD1 as a possible D gene (6 bases). The V gene lost 10 bases and the J gene lost 0 bases, with 12 bases spanning the gap. CDR1 is MNHEY and CDR2 is SMNVEV in the germline V gene (reference sequence). The CDR3 covers 13 residues.

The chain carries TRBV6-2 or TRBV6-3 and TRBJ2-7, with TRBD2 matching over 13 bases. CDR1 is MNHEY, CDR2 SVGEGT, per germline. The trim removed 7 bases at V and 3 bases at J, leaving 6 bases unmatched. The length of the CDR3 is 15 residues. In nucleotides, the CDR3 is TGTGCCAGCACGACTAGCGGGAGGTTCCTCTACGAGCAGTACTTC. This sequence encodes CASTTSGRFLYEQYF.

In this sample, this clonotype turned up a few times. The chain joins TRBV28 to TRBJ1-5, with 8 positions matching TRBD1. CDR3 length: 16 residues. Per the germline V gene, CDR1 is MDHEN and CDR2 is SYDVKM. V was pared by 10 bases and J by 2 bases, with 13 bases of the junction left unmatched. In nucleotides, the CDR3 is TGTGCCATCAATGGGCAGGGGGCTTGGGGCAATCAGCCCCAGCATTTT. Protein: CAINGQGAWGNQPQHF.

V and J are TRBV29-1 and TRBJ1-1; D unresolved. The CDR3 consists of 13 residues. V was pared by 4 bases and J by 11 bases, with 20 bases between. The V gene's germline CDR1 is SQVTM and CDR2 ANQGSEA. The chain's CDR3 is CSVGVVLEPRAFF. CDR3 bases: TGCAGCGTTGGCGTCGTTTTAGAGCCTCGGGCTTTCTTT.

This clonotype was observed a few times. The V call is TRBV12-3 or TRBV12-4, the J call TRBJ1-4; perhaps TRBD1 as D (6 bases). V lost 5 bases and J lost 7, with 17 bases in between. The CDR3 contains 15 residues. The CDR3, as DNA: TGTGCCAGCAGTGTCGGGACACTGACTCCTGAAAAACTGTTTTTT. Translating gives CASSVGTLTPEKLFF.

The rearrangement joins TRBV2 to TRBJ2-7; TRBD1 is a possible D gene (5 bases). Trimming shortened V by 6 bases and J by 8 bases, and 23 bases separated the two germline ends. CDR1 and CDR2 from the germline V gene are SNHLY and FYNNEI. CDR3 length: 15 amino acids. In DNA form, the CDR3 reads TGTGCCAGCAGGGAGACAGTCATCGTCGCTACGAAGCAGTACTTC. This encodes CASRETVIVATKQYF.

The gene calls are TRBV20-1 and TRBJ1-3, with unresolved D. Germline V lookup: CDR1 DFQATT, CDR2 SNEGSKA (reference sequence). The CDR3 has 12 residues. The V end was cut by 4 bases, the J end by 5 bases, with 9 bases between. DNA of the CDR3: TGCAGTGCTATGTCCAGGAGAAACACCATATATTTT. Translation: CSAMSRRNTIYF.

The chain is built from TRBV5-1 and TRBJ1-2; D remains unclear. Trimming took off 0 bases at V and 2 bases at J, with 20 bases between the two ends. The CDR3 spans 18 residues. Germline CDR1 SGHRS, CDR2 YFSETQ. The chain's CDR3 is CASSLEGRDGAINYGYTF. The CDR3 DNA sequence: TGCGCCAGCAGCTTGGAAGGGCGAGACGGCGCGATAAACTATGGCTACACCTTC.

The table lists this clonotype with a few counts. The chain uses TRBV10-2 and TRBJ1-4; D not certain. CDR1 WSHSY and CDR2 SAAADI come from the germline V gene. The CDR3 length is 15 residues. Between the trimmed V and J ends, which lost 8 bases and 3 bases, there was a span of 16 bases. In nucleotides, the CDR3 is TGCGCCAGCTGTCTAGGGTCATCGGCTAATGAAAAACTGTTTTTT. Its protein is CASCLGSSANEKLFF.

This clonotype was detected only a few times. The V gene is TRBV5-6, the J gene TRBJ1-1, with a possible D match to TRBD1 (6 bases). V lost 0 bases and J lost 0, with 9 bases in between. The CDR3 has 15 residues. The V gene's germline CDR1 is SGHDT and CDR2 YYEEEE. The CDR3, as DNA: TGTGCCAGCAGCTTGGGAGGACAGATGAACACTGAAGCTTTCTTT. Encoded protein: CASSLGGQMNTEAFF.

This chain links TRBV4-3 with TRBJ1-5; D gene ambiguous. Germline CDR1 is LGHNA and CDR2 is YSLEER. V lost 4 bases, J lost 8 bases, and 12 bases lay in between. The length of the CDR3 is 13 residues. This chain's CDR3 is CASSLRTYEPQHF. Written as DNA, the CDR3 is TGCGCCAGCAGCCTCCGGACGTATGAGCCCCAGCATTTT.

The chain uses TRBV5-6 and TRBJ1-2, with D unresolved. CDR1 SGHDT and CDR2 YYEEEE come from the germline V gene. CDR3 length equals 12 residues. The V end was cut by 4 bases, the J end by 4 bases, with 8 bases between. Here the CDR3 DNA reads TGTGCCAGCAGCCTAAGGCTCTATGGCTACACCTTC. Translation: CASSLRLYGYTF.

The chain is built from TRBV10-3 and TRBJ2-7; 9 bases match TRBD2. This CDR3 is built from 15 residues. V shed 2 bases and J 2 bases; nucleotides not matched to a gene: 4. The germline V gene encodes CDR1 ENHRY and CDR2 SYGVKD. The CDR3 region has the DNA TGTGCCATCAGTGAGGAGAGCGGGAGGACCTACGAGCAGTACTTC. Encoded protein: CAISEESGRTYEQYF.

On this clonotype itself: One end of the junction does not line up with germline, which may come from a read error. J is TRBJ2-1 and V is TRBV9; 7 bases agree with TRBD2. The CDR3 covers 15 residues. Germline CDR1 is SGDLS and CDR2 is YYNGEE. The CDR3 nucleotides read TGTGCCAGCAGCGTAGAGGCGGGAGTCTACAATGGGCAGTTCTTC. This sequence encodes CASSVEAGVYNGQFF.

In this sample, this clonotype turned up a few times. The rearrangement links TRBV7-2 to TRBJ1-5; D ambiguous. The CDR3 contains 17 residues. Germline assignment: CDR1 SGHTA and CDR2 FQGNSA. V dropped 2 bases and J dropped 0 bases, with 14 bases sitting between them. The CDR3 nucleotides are TGTGCCAGCAGCTTATACGGCCCCCAATTTAGCAATCAGCCCCAGCATTTT. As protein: CASSLYGPQFSNQPQHF. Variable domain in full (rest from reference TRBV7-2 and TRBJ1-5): GAGVSQSPSNKVTEKGKDVELRCDPISGHTALYWYRQSLGQGLEFLIYFQGNSAPDKSGLPSDRFSAERTGGSVSTLTIQRTQQEDSAVYLCASSLYGPQFSNQPQHFGDGTRLSIL.

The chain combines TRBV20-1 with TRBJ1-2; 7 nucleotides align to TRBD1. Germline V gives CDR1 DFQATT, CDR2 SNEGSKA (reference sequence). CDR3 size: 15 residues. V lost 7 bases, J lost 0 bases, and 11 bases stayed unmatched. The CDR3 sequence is CSGAGQENSNYGYTF. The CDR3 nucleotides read TGCAGTGGGGCAGGACAGGAAAATTCTAACTATGGCTACACCTTC.

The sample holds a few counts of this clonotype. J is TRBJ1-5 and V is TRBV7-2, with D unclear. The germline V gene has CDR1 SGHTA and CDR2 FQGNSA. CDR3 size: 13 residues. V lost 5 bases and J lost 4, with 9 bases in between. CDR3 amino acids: CASSLTENQPQHF. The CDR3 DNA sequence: TGTGCCAGCAGCCTCACGGAGAATCAGCCCCAGCATTTT.

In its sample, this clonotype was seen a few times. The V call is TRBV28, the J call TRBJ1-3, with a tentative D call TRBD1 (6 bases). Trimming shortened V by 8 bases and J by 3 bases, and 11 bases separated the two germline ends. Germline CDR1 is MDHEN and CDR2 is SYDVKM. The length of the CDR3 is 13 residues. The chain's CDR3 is CASWGGRGNTIYF. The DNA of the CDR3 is TGTGCCAGCTGGGGGGGCCGTGGAAACACCATATATTTT.

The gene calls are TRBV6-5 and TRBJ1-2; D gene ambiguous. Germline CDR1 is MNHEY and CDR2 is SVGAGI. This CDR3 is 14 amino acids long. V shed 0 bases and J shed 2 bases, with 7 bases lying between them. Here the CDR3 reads CASSYSYGNYGYTF. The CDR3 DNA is TGTGCCAGCAGTTACTCGTACGGGAACTATGGCTACACCTTC.

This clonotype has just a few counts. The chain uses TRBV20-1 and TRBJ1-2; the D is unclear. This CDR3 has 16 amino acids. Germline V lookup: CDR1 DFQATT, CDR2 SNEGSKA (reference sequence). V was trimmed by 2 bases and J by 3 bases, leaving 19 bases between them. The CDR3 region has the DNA TGCAGTGCTAGACACTTAAGGGAGTTTGAGGACTATGGCTACACCTTC. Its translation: CSARHLREFEDYGYTF.

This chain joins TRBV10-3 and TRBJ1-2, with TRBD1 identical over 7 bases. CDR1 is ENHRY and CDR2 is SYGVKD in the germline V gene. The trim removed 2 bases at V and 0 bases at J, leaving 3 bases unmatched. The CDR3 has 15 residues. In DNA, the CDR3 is TGTGCCATCAGTGAGAACGGGACAGCTAACTATGGCTACACCTTC. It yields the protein CAISENGTANYGYTF.

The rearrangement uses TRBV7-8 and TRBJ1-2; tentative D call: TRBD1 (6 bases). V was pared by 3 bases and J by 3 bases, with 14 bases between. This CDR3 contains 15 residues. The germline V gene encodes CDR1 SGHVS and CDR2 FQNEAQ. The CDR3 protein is CASSFYRVGDYGYTF. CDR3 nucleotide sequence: TGTGCCAGCAGCTTTTACAGGGTCGGAGACTATGGCTACACCTTC.

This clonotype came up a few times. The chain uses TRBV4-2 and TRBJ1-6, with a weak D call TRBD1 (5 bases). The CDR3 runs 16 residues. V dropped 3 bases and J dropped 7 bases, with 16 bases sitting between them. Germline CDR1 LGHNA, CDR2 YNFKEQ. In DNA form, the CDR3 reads TGTGCCAGCAGCCACTTAACCGGGACGGAGAATTCACCCCTCCACTTT. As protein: CASSHLTGTENSPLHF.